The source of this TCR beta chain is a study of cytotoxic CD8 clonotypes in ibrutinib-treated CLL. Study-wide background: Responses: approximately 25 partial, 2 complete; after median about 68 months, approximately 15 stayed remitted, around twelve progressed.

This CDR3 spans 13 amino acids. V gave up 7 bases and J gave up 0 bases, with 10 bases separating them. Germline lookup yields CDR1 SQVTM and CDR2 ANQGSEA. This clone was seen once. Its antigen is not identified. TCRdb's table, derived via immunoSEQ multiplex PCR, lists solely in-frame clones and lacks some. The profile shows over 250,000 clones, 70% to 80% of them singletons. General study findings and limits: Measured clonality at baseline was greater than in age-matched healthy donors and tracked with circulating CD8+ T-cell counts.

This receptor was obtained from a human donor with chronic lymphocytic leukemia. The sequences come from PBMCs, collected at disease progression, from a patient treated with ibrutinib. The chain couples TRBV29-1 to TRBJ1-3; weak D call: TRBD1 (5 bases). CDR3 amino acids: CSDWGISGNTIYF. DNA for the CDR3: TGCAGCGACTGGGGGATCTCTGGAAACACCATATATTTT. The full variable domain, its missing parts supplied by reference TRBV29-1 and TRBJ1-3, is SAVISQKPSRDICQRGTSLTIQCQVDSQVTMMFWYRQQPGQSLTLIATANQGSEATYESGFVIDKFPISRPNLTFSTLTVSNMSPEDSSIYLCSDWGISGNTIYFGEGSWLTVV.